Each of the 25 T cell receptor delta chains below was sequenced from the same sample in a study of gamma-delta T cells after stem cell transplantation. TCRdb reran clone calling via CATT on the RT-PCR reads. Counted here are over 9,000 delta-chain clones, 1.3% occurring once; the ten biggest clones make up about a tenth. The sequenced material came from gamma-delta T cells. These receptors all stem from a human donor. It is not recorded whose cells these are; they may come from a transplant donor.

This clone is medium-sized within its sample. The chain employs TRDV2 and TRDJ1, with D maybe TRDD3 (5 bases). CDR1 is GEAIGNYY and CDR2 is EKD in the germline V gene. The CDR3 extends over 20 amino acids. V was trimmed by 0 bases and J by 2 bases, leaving 27 bases between them. CDR3 sequence (DNA): TGTGCCTGTGACACCGTATTTTCCCGGGAGACTGGCGGGGGGACCGATAAACTCATCTTT. It encodes CACDTVFSRETGGGTDKLIF.

In its sample, this clone was seen a few times. TCRdb shows a much larger clone's protein in place of this DNA's translation, and the two differ at residue 3, likely through a read error; the protein shown is translated from the DNA. This chain connects TRDV2 to TRDJ1; maybe TRDD3 (6 bases). The germline gives CDR1 GEAIGNYY, CDR2 EKD. The CDR3 spans 17 residues. CDR3 loop: CARDTVEVGVYTDKLIF. Written as DNA, the CDR3 is TGTGCCCGTGACACCGTGGAGGTGGGGGTTTACACCGATAAACTCATCTTT.

This chain joins TRDV2 and TRDJ1, with no clear D. The CDR3 sequence is 14 residues long. Germline values: CDR1 GEAIGNYY, CDR2 EKD. Trimming pared 9 bases from V and 0 bases from J, leaving 16 bases between. CDR3 in amino acids: CAADTVPDTDKLIF. DNA for the CDR3: TGTGCCGCCGACACAGTCCCCGACACCGATAAACTCATCTTT.

V and J are TRDV2 and TRDJ1, with 11 nucleotides matching TRDD3. V shed 3 bases and J 9 bases; nucleotides not matched to a gene: 8. Germline CDR1 and CDR2: GEAIGNYY and EKD. The CDR3 sequence is 14 residues long. This chain's CDR3 is CACDLLGDRTQLIF. The CDR3 DNA follows: TGTGCCTGTGACCTACTGGGGGATAGAACACAACTCATCTTT.

This clone was detected only a few times. TCRdb has a much larger clone's protein, which differs at residue 5 from the translation of this DNA, likely because of a read error; what is shown is the protein translated from the DNA. This chain uses TRDV2 with TRDJ1; D may be TRDD3 (6 bases). CDR1 and CDR2 from the germline V gene are GEAIGNYY and EKD. The length of the CDR3 is 16 residues. Trimming took 2 bases from V and 1 from J, leaving 16 bases between them. CDR3 in amino acids: CACDNVGGRGTDKLIF. The CDR3 coding sequence is TGTGCCTGTGACAACGTGGGGGGCCGAGGCACCGATAAACTCATCTTT.

The J gene is TRDJ1, the V gene TRDV2, with 12 bases matching TRDD3. Germline V gene sequence: CDR1 GEAIGNYY, CDR2 EKD. The CDR3 sequence is 15 residues long. V shed 1 base, J shed 3 bases, and the junction held 2 bases outside the gene matches. This CDR3 reads CACDTLGDTADKLIF. In DNA form, the CDR3 reads TGTGCCTGTGACACACTGGGGGATACTGCCGATAAACTCATCTTT.

This clone came up a few times. The translation of this DNA and the TCRdb protein of a much larger clone differ at residue 3, probably owing to a read error; the protein shown here is translated from the DNA. The rearrangement links TRDV2 to TRDJ1, with 8 bases that match TRDD3. The CDR3 loop spans 13 amino acids. The germline V gene has CDR1 GEAIGNYY and CDR2 EKD. The ends lost 7 bases at V and 9 bases at J; junction bases unmatched: 12. CDR3 DNA: TGTGCCTGGGACCCCCTACTGGGGGGGGAACTCATCTTT. Translated: CAWDPLLGGELIF.

This clone occurred a few times. TCRdb's listed protein matches a much larger clone and diverges from this DNA's translation at residue 6, likely through a read error; the protein shown comes from the DNA. The rearrangement uses TRDV2 and TRDJ1; D remains unclear. The CDR3 length is 15 residues. Trimming left V 7 bases short and J 4 bases short, with 21 bases between. Germline lookup yields CDR1 GEAIGNYY and CDR2 EKD. Here the CDR3 reads CACSLPGSLSDKLIF. DNA for the CDR3: TGTGCCTGCTCTCTACCGGGGTCCTTAAGCGATAAACTCATCTTT.

In regard to this clone: With a much larger clone just one base away, this may be a read error. Other DNA sequences in this sample translate to the same CDR3. The chain employs TRDV2 and TRDJ1, with TRDD3 matching over 9 bases. CDR3 length equals 21 residues. The ends lost 3 bases at V and 0 bases at J; junction bases unmatched: 22. Germline CDR1 reads GEAIGNYY; CDR2 reads EKD. Here the CDR3 reads CACDPLMPVLGDTSYTDKLIF. CDR3 sequence (DNA): TGTGCCTGTGACCCTCTAATGCCCGTACTAGGGGATACGTCGTACACCGATAAACTCATCTTT.

This clone was seen repeatedly, ten times or more. The CDR3 spells CACDPISRVLGDTDKLIF. The DNA for the CDR3 is TGTGCCTGTGACCCCATTTCAAGAGTACTGGGGGATACCGATAAACTCATCTTT. This sequence joins TRDV2 and TRDJ1; 10 positions match TRDD3. The germline gives CDR1 GEAIGNYY, CDR2 EKD. With V trimmed by 3 bases and J by 2 bases, 14 bases remained unmatched. The CDR3 spans 18 residues.

As to this clone: Compared with germline, one end of the junction differs, possibly owing to a read error. This CDR3 is also generated by other DNA sequences in the sample. This rearrangement joins TRDV2 to TRDJ1; TRDD3 matches 12 bases. The CDR3 runs 16 residues. Germline lookup yields CDR1 GEAIGNYY and CDR2 EKD. CDR3 bases: TGTGCCTGTGACACCGTTACTGGGGGATACACCGATAAACTCATCTTC. Its translation is CACDTVTGGYTDKLIF.

This clone qualifies as large. At the DNA level, this CDR3 is encoded by other sequences in the same sample as well. The chain employs TRDV2 and TRDJ1, with 11 bases lining up with TRDD3. Looked up from germline, CDR1 is GEAIGNYY and CDR2 is EKD. The CDR3 runs to 15 residues. The V and J ends lost 1 base and 4 bases, in that order; junction bases with no gene match: 4. This CDR3 reads CACDTMGDTNDKLIF. CDR3 bases: TGTGCCTGTGACACAATGGGGGATACGAACGATAAACTCATCTTT.

With regard to this clone: The TCRdb record carries a much larger clone's protein, which differs from this DNA's translation at residue 4; a read error is the likely cause, and the protein listed here is the DNA translation. V gene TRDV2 combines with J gene TRDJ3; 7 nucleotides agree with TRDD3. This CDR3 is built from 19 residues. Germline V lookup: CDR1 GEAIGNYY, CDR2 EKD. The CDR3 loop reads CACGTGAGGSSWDTRQMFF. The CDR3 nucleotides read TGTGCCTGTGGCACCGGTGCTGGGGGGAGCTCCTGGGACACCCGACAGATGTTTTTC.

Turning to this clone: Being one base from a much bigger clone, this may be a read error. V usage is TRDV2 and J usage is TRDJ1; 9 bases align to TRDD3. CDR3 size: 16 residues. Germline V lookup: CDR1 GEAIGNYY, CDR2 EKD. The CDR3 region is CARDLLTGGPGGELIF. CDR3 coding DNA: TGTGCCCGTGACCTCCTCACTGGGGGACCTGGCGGGGAACTCATCTTT.

This chain connects TRDV2 to TRDJ1; 7 bases agree with TRDD3. CDR3 length: 15 amino acids. CDR1 is GEAIGNYY, CDR2 EKD, per germline. V shed 3 bases, J shed 2 bases, and the junction held 8 bases outside the gene matches. CDR3 coding DNA: TGTGCCTGTGACCCTCTACTGGGGTGGACCGATAAACTCATCTTT. Encoded protein: CACDPLLGWTDKLIF.

This clone turned up a few times. TCRdb records a much larger clone's protein for this DNA, with a difference at residue 9 that likely arises from a read error; the protein given is the translation of the DNA. The chain is built from TRDV2 and TRDJ1; D is ambiguous. The CDR3 loop spans 17 amino acids. The V and J ends lost 2 bases and 0 bases respectively, with 18 bases between them. The germline V gene has CDR1 GEAIGNYY and CDR2 EKD. The CDR3 loop reads CACDMLPNPPNTDKLIF. The CDR3 bases are TGTGCCTGTGACATGTTACCGAACCCACCCAACACCGATAAACTCATCTTT.

Regarding this clone: A far bigger clonotype differs at one base, so this is likely a read error. The sample carries other DNA sequences with the same CDR3. The chain couples TRDV2 to TRDJ1; D is perhaps TRDD3 (6 bases). Per germline, CDR1 GEAIGNYY and CDR2 EKD. This CDR3 contains 14 residues. CDR3 loop: CACDSWGGTDKLIF. The CDR3 DNA reads TGTGCCTGTGATTCCTGGGGTGGGACCGATAAGCTCATCTTT.

A note on this clone: A read error is likely here: a far larger clone is one base away. V is TRDV2 and J is TRDJ1, with 9 bases that match TRDD3. Per germline, CDR1 GEAIGNYY and CDR2 EKD. CDR3 length: 20 residues. The CDR3: CACDKVTGGEPTQDTDKPIF. The CDR3 DNA is TGTGCCTGTGACAAAGTTACTGGGGGAGAACCAACTCAGGACACCGATAAACCCATCTTT.

Many counts were recorded for this clone. The rearrangement links TRDV2 to TRDJ3, with 8 bases that match TRDD3. CDR3 length: 21 residues. Germline V gives CDR1 GEAIGNYY, CDR2 EKD. After removal of 0 bases from V and 2 bases from J, the junction contained 14 bases not matched to a gene. DNA of the CDR3: TGTGCCTGTGACACCGCGAACGCTGGGGGACTCTCAACCTGGGACACCCGACAGATGTTTTTC. Its translation is CACDTANAGGLSTWDTRQMFF.

Concerning this clone: TCRdb's protein, taken from a much larger clone, differs from this DNA's translation at residue 11, likely owing to a read error; the protein displayed comes from the DNA. This sequence joins TRDV2 and TRDJ1, with TRDD3 matching over 8 bases. CDR1 GEAIGNYY and CDR2 EKD come from the germline V gene. The CDR3 consists of 18 residues. With V trimmed by 1 base and J by 1 base, 13 bases remained unmatched. CDR3 DNA: TGTGCCTGTGACACGCTCGCTATACTGGGGGTCCCCACCGATAAACTCATCTTT. It translates to CACDTLAILGVPTDKLIF.

This clone was counted only a few times. The TCRdb record carries a much larger clone's protein, which differs from this DNA's translation at residues 12 and 15; a read error is the likely cause, and the protein listed here is the DNA translation. The chain carries TRDV2 and TRDJ1; TRDD3 matches 13 bases. There are 19 residues in the CDR3. Germline CDR1 is GEAIGNYY and CDR2 is EKD. CDR3 nucleotides: TGTGCCTGTGACACTCTACTGGGGGATACGCCCTCGAACACCAATAAACTCATCTTT. Protein product: CACDTLLGDTPSNTNKLIF.

Within the sample, this clone is medium-sized. Other DNA sequences from this sample encode an identical CDR3 as well. This rearrangement joins TRDV2 to TRDJ1, with 12 positions matching TRDD3. CDR1 is GEAIGNYY and CDR2 is EKD in the germline V gene. Germline trimming cut 0 bases from V and 4 bases from J; bases unmatched to any gene: 5. This CDR3 has 16 residues. This CDR3 reads CACDTLLGDTNDKLIF. For the CDR3, the DNA is TGTGCCTGTGACACCCTACTGGGGGATACAAACGATAAACTCATCTTT.

Of note for this clone: With a much larger clone just one base away, this may be a read error. The sample holds other DNA sequences that translate to the same CDR3. The gene calls are TRDV2 and TRDJ1; 12 positions agree with TRDD3. CDR1 is GEAIGNYY and CDR2 is EKD in the germline V gene. The CDR3 is 17 residues long. CDR3 loop: CACDTIGLGDTPDKLIF. CDR3 DNA sequence: TGTGCCTGTGACACCATAGGCCTGGGGGATACGCCTGATAAACTCATCTTC.

There are a few counts of this clone. This DNA's translation and the protein TCRdb lists, from a much larger clone, do not match at residue 12, likely due to a read error; the protein shown is translated from the DNA. The V gene is TRDV2, the J gene TRDJ1, with D possibly TRDD3 on 5 matching bases. Trimming shortened V by 0 bases and J by 3 bases, and 19 bases separated the two germline ends. The CDR3 is made up of 17 amino acids. From germline, CDR1 is GEAIGNYY and CDR2 EKD. CDR3 sequence reads: CACDTVGTRSDADKLIF. Here the CDR3 DNA reads TGTGCCTGTGACACCGTGGGGACGCGCTCCGACGCCGATAAACTCATCTTT.

The gene calls are TRDV2 and TRDJ1; 9 bases fit TRDD3. The trim removed 0 bases at V and 1 base at J, leaving 5 bases unmatched. This CDR3 spans 16 amino acids. CDR1 is GEAIGNYY, CDR2 EKD, per germline. The CDR3 DNA reads TGTGCCTGTGACACCGTGGGGGATAGGATCACCGATAAACTCATCTTT. Translated, it gives CACDTVGDRITDKLIF.